This T cell receptor beta chain is from a study of HIV-infected patients and healthy controls (dated by TCRdb to 2013 to 2014). Broadly, across the study: Whether deep TCR repertoire sequencing of small blood samples from HIV patients could capture immune perturbation and reconstitution was tested in the study.

Since whole blood was used without any cell fractionation, the repertoire reflected all peripheral T cells in unsorted form. As controls, ten healthy donors without infection were sampled, and about 40% of the ten donors were sampled a second time around 3 months later. For RNA extraction, 2 to 2.5 ml of peripheral blood was collected into Tempus tubes. Residual genomic DNA was removed with the TURBO-DNase kit and globin mRNA was depleted with GLOBINclear. What the study reported, not specific to this receptor: Eight alpha and eight beta V genes showed significantly different mean usage between HIV-infected patients and controls. In size-matched repertoire data, the apparent post-therapy recovery of the Gini index in HIV-infected patients was not replicated. The pairing of alpha and beta chains was not determined in the samples. Compared with untreated HIV+ repertoires, healthy control repertoires had roughly threefold more distinct CDR3s and a higher Shannon diversity. Sequencing depth was restricted by the use of whole blood, which also prevented the dynamics of distinct T-cell subpopulations from being separated. A major limit on how widely the findings apply, in the view of the authors, was that only sixteen HIV-infected individuals were processed. HIV-infected repertoires had significantly higher mean Gini indices than controls, possibly reflecting oligoclonality. During therapy, a significant decrease in frequency was seen for HIV-associated CDR3s, whereas no significant change was found for CMV-associated CDR3s, although most of them became more frequent. The study did not determine donor HLA types. More CDR3s were shared between individuals among healthy controls than among HIV+ patients, as measured by Jaccard index and by the count of highly shared sequences. MAIT cell alpha-chain CDR3s were present at high frequency in healthy controls but severely depleted in HIV+ repertoires. Differing numbers of distinct sequences in patients and controls hindered comparison, and size-matching assigned excessive weight to rare events in the HIV-infected data. The study cohorts differed slightly in age and sex profile, but those differences did not account for the observed differences in diversity.

The CDR3 numbers 15 residues from cysteine through phenylalanine. The CDR3 DNA has 45 bases and is translated from base 1. This clonotype has a handful of counts. No cognate antigen has been identified for it. There are no base qualities to consult, and no much larger clone falls within one base. SuperScript III was used to reverse transcribe 500 ng RNA with primers targeting the alpha and beta constant regions. Separate libraries for the alpha and beta chains were generated through chain-specific third strand synthesis that incorporated multiplexing indices. To avoid primer bias, the protocol used one single primer pair to amplify every rearrangement within a chain, and the protocol also attached molecular barcodes to each cDNA molecule. The SP2 sequencing primer site and a random hexamer were carried on a 5' RACE adapter, to which purified cDNA was joined by T4 RNA Ligase 1. The authors primed second strand synthesis from the SP2 site with Phusion polymerase and used slow temperature ramps to favor optimal annealing. Two random hexamer sequences, both added before amplification and joined together, made up the 12-nucleotide barcode of each molecule. P5 and P7 adapter elements plus a second index were added in a short first PCR, which was followed by an approximately 20-cycle amplification PCR with P5s and P7 primers. Libraries received around 29 PCR cycles in total, were quantified on a Qubit, sized on a Bioanalyzer, and diluted to 4 nM. The normalized libraries were sequenced on an Illumina MiSeq using 2 x 250 paired-end kits. Reverse transcription reactions underwent purification over MinElute columns, with elution into around 10 ul Tris-Cl. The adapter ligations were run for around 23 hours at 16 degrees C, and AMPure XP beads at a 1:1 ratio were afterwards used to clean them. As for the authors' bioinformatics: Demultiplexed FASTQ files were processed with a modified Decombinator that output V, J, insert and barcode information. Sequences that shared a barcode but differed from the dominant sequence were treated as errors and discarded, and barcodes were clustered at Levenshtein distance 3 and counted to estimate the original cDNA molecules. For downstream analyses, the R packages ineq, vegan, igraph and RCytoscape were used, along with IMGT nomenclature and CDR3 definitions. The authors computed V gene usage over distinct sequences and counted each TCR a single time to avoid skew from clonal expansion. Whenever two unique CDR3 amino acid sequences within a donor differed by a single Levenshtein edit, similarity networks linked them. In the repertoires, a search was made for a compiled set of published HIV-specific CDR3s (approximately 94 alpha, approximately 770 beta) and CMV-specific CDR3s (approximately 13 alpha, 250 to 300 beta). Lower sequence numbers were not the cause of the decreased diversity in patients, as random subsampling to size-matched repertoires showed. TCRdb reprocessed the public reads (quality trimming at Q25 with fastp, clone calling with MiXCR) and kept in-frame beta chains. CDR3 protein sequences are deduplicated, and each keeps its most common genes and DNA. TCRdb assigned the V and J calls; the authors' analysis was not used. The sample table records 15,000 to 20,000 distinct CDR3 sequences; around 10% of these occur just once. Of the sample, roughly 2.7% falls within the top ten clones.

The chain was built from TRBV21-1 and TRBJ2-5; TRBD2 was called by the table and not checked on the DNA. TRBV21-1 is flagged as a pseudogene. The clonotype was recovered from an adult in good health. Sequenced sample: blood. The CDR3 reads CASSNIRADQETQYF. The DNA reads as follows: TGTGCCAGCAGCAATATCAGAGCGGACCAAGAGACCCAGTACTTC.